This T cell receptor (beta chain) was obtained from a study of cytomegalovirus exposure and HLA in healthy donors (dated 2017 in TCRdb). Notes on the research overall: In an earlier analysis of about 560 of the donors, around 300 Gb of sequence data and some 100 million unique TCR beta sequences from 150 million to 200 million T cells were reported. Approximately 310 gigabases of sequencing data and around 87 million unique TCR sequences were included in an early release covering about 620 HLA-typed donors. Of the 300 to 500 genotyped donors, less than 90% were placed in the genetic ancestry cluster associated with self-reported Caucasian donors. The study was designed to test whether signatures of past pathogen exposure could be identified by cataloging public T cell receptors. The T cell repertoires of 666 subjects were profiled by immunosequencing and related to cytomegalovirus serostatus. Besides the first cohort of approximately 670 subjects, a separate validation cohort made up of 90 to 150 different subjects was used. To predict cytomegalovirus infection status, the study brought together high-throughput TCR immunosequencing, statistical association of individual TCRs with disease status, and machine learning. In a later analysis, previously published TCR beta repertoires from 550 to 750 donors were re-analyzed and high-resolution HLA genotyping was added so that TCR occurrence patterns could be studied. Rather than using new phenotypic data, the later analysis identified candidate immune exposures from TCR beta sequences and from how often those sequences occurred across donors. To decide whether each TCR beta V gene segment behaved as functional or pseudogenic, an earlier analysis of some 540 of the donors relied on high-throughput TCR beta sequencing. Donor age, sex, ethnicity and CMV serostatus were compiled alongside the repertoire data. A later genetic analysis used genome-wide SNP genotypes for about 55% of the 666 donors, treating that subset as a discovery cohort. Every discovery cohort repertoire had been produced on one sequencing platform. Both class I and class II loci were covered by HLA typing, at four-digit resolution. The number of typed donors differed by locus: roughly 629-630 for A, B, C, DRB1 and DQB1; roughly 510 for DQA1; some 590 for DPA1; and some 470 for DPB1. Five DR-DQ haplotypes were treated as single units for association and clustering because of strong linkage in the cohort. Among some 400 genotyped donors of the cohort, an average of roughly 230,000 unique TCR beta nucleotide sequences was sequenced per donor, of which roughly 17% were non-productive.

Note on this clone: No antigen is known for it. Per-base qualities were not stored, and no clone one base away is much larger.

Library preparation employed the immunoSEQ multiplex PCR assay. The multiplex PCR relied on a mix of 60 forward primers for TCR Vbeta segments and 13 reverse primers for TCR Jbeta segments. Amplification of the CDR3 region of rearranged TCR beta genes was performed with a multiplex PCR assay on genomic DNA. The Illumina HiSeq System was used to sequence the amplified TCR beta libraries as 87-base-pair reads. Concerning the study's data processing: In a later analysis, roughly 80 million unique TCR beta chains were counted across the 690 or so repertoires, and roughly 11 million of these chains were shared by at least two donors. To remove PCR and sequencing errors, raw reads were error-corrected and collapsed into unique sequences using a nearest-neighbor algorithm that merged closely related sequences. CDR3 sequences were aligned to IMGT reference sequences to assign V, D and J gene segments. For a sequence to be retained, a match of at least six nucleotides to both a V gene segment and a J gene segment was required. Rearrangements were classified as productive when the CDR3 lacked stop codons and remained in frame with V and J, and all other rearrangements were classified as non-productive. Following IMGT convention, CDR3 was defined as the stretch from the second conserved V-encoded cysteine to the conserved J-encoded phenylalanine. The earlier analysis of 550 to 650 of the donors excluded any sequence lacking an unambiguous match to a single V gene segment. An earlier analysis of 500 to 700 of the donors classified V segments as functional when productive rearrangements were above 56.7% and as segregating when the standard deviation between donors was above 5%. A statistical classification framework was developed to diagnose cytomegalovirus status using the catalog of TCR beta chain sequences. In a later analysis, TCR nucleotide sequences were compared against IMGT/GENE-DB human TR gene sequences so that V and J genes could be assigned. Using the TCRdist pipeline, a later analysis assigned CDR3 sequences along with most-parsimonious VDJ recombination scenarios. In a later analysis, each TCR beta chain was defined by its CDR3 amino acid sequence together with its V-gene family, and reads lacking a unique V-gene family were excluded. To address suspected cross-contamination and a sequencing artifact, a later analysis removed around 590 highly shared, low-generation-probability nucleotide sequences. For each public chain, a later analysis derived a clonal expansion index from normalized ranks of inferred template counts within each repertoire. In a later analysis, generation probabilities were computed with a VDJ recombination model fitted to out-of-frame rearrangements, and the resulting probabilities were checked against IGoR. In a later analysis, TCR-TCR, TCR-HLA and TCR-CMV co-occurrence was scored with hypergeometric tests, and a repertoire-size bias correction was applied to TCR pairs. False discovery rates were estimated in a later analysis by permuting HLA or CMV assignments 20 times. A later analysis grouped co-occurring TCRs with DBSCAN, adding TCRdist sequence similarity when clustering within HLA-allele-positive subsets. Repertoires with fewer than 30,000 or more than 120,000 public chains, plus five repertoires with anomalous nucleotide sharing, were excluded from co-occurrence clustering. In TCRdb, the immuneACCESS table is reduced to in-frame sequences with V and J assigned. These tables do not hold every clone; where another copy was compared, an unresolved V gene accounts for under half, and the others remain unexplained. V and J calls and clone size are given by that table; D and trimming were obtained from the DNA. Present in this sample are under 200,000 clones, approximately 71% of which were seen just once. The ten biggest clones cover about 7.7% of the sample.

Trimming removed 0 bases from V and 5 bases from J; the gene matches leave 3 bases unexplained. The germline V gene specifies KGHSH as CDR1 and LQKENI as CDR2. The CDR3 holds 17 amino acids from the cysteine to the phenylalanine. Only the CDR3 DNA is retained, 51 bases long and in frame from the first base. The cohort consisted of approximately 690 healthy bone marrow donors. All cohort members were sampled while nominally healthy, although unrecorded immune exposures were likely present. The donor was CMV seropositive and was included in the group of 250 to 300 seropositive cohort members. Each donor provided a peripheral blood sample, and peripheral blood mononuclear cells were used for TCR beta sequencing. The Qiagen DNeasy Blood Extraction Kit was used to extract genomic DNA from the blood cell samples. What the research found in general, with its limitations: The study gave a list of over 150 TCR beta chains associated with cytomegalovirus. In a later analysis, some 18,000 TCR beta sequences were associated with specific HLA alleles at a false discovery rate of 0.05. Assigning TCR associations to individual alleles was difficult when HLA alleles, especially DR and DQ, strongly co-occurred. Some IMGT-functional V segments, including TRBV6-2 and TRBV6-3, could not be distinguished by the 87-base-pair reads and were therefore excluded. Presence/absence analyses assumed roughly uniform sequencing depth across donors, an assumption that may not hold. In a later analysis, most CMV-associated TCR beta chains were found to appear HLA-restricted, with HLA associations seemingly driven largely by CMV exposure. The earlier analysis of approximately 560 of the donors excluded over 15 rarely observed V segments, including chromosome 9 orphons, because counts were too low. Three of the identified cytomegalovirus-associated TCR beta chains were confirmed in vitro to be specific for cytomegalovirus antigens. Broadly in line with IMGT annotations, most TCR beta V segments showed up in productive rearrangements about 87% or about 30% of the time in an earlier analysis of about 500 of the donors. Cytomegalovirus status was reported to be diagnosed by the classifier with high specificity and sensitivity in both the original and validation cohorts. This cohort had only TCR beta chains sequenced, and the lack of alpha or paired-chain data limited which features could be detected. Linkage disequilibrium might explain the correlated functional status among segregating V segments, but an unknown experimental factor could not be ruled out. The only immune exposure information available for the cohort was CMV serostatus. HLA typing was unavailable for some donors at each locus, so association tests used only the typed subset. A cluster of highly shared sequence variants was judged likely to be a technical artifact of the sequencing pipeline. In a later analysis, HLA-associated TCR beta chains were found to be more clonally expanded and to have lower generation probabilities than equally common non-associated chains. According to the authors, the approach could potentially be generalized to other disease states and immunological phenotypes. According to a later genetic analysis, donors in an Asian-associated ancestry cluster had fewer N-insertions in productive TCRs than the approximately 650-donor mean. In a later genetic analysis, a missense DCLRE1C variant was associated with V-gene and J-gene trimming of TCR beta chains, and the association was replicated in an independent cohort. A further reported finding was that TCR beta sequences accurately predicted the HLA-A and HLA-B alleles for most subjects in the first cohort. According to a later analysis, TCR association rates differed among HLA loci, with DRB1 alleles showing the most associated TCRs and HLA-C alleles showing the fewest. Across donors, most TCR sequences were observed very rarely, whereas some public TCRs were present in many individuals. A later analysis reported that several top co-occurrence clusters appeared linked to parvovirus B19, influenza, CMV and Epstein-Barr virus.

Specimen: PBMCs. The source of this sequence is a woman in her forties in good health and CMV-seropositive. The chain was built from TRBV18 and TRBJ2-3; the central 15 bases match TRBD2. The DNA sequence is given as TGTGCCAGCTCACCACCGGGACTAGCGGGAGGTAGAGATACGCAGTATTTT. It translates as CASSPPGLAGGRDTQYF.